The next 28 T cell receptor beta chains were all read from a single sample in a study of cytomegalovirus exposure and HLA in healthy donors (dated by TCRdb to about 2017). The method behind the library was the immunoSEQ multiplex PCR assay. For the multiplex PCR, a mixture combining 60 forward primers for TCR Vbeta segments and 13 reverse primers for TCR Jbeta segments was used. The table was pulled from immuneACCESS by TCRdb, which kept in-frame rearrangements only. Such tables lose some clones; where checked, under half of the loss comes from unresolved V genes, and the rest has no known cause. This sample holds 150,000 to 180,000 clones; more than 75% were observed only once. The ten top clones hold 7.7% of the sample. The sample was PBMCs. These receptor sequences come from a man aged 25 to 40 in good health and CMV-seropositive.

The CDR3 nucleotides are TGTGCCAGCTCACCACCCTACCTAGATACTGAAGCTTTCTTT. Protein product: CASSPPYLDTEAFF. The V gene is TRBV18, the J gene TRBJ1-1; D uncertain. Trimming cost V 0 bases and J 5 bases, with 10 bases left between them. The CDR3 has 14 residues. Germline CDR1 reads KGHSH; CDR2 reads LQKENI.

V is TRBV25-1 and J is TRBJ2-5, with a possible D match to TRBD1 (6 bases). V lost 2 bases to trimming and J lost 0 bases, with 16 bases between them. The length of the CDR3 is 17 residues. Germline lookup yields CDR1 MGHDK and CDR2 SYGVNS. The CDR3 sequence: CASSERGATGYQETQYF. In DNA form, the CDR3 reads TGTGCCAGCAGTGAAAGAGGGGCGACAGGTTACCAAGAGACCCAGTACTTC.

Points on this clone: The sample contains more than one DNA sequence encoding this CDR3. V and J are TRBV18 and TRBJ2-5; no clear D gene. This CDR3 has 11 residues. The germline V and J ends were trimmed by 3 bases and 5 bases, with 4 bases remaining between them. Germline CDR1 reads KGHSH; CDR2 reads LQKENI. In nucleotides, the CDR3 is TGTGCCAGCTCACCCGGGGAGACCCAGTACTTC. Amino acids: CASSPGETQYF.

Here the CDR3 reads CASSRDRAYGYTF. Written as DNA, the CDR3 is TGTGCCAGCAGCCGGGACAGGGCCTATGGCTACACCTTC. J is TRBJ1-2 and V is TRBV6-5; the match to TRBD1 covers 9 bases. This CDR3 has 13 residues. Germline V gene sequence: CDR1 MNHEY, CDR2 SVGAGI. The V segment lost 6 bases and the J segment 4 bases; nucleotides outside the gene matches: 3.

V gene TRBV28 combines with J gene TRBJ2-1; tentatively, D is TRBD2 (6 bases). Germline V CDR1 and CDR2: MDHEN, SYDVKM. CDR3 length: 14 residues. V lost 10 bases, J lost 7 bases, and 20 bases lay in between. CDR3 in DNA: TGTGCCACTTGGAGGGAGAGGGGTAGGAATGAGCAGTTCTTC. Amino acids: CATWRERGRNEQFF.

This chain uses TRBV11-1 with TRBJ2-7; no definite D call. V was pared by 1 base and J by 0 bases, with 7 bases between. CDR3 size: 14 residues. The V gene's germline CDR1 is SGHAT and CDR2 FQDESV (reference sequence). The CDR3 DNA follows: TGTGCCAGCAGCTTAGTTCGGGTCTCCTACGAGCAGTACTTC. It specifies CASSLVRVSYEQYF.

The chain is built from TRBV28 and TRBJ2-1; TRBD2 matches 9 bases. Trimming at V came to 5 bases and at J to 7 bases, leaving 9 bases not matched to a gene. This CDR3 comprises 15 residues. In germline, CDR1 is MDHEN, CDR2 SYDVKM. The CDR3 coding sequence is TGTGCCAGCAGTCCCATAGCGGGAGCGATAAATGAGCAGTTCTTC. This encodes CASSPIAGAINEQFF. Filled out from reference TRBV28 and TRBJ2-1, the complete variable domain reads DVKVTQSSRYLVKRTGEKVFLECVQDMDHENMFWYRQDPGLGLRLIYFSYDVKMKEKGDIPEGYSVSREKKERFSLILESASTNQTSMYLCASSPIAGAINEQFFGPGTRLTVL.

The V call is TRBV2, the J call TRBJ1-5; D remains unclear. The V end was cut by 5 bases, the J end by 1 base, with 12 bases between. Germline values: CDR1 SNHLY, CDR2 FYNNEI. This CDR3 region has 15 residues. CDR3 nucleotides: TGTGCCAGCAGTCCTTTTGCGGGAAGCAATCAGCCCCAGCATTTT. Protein: CASSPFAGSNQPQHF.

The chain employs TRBV11-2 and TRBJ2-7; 8 bases are shared with TRBD1. Germline lookup yields CDR1 SGHAT and CDR2 FQNNGV. After removal of 5 bases from V and 4 bases from J, the junction contained 10 bases not matched to a gene. This CDR3 region has 15 residues. The CDR3 reads CASSPEGQGAYEQYF. The CDR3 DNA reads as TGTGCCAGCAGCCCCGAAGGGCAGGGGGCTTACGAGCAGTACTTC.

V usage is TRBV5-1 and J usage is TRBJ1-2; D possibly corresponds to TRBD1 (6 bases). Between the trimmed V and J ends, which lost 6 bases and 1 base, there was a span of 13 bases. The germline V gene has CDR1 SGHRS and CDR2 YFSETQ. CDR3 length: 14 amino acids. The CDR3 loop is CASNTGSSNYGYTF. CDR3 bases: TGCGCCAGCAATACAGGGAGTAGTAACTATGGCTACACCTTC. Complete variable domain (other parts from reference TRBV5-1 and TRBJ1-2): KAGVTQTPRYLIKTRGQQVTLSCSPISGHRSVSWYQQTPGQGLQFLFEYFSETQRNKGNFPGRFSGRQFSNSRSEMNVSTLELGDSALYLCASNTGSSNYGYTFGSGTRLTVV.

V usage is TRBV6-5 and J usage is TRBJ2-1, with a possible D match to TRBD2 (5 bases). CDR1 is MNHEY, CDR2 SVGAGI, per germline. V was pared by 2 bases and J by 10 bases, with 18 bases between. CDR3 size: 15 residues. Here the CDR3 reads CASSYGSGAVREQFF. CDR3 sequence (DNA): TGTGCCAGCAGTTACGGCAGCGGTGCGGTGCGGGAGCAGTTCTTC.

The rearrangement links TRBV18 to TRBJ2-3; 12 nucleotides agree with TRBD2. This CDR3 region has 16 residues. The V gene end was trimmed by 6 bases and the J gene end by 2 bases; junction bases not matched to a gene: 6. The germline V gene encodes CDR1 KGHSH and CDR2 LQKENI. In DNA form, the CDR3 reads TGTGCCAGCTCCCCGCGGACTAGCGGGGACACAGATACGCAGTATTTT. Translated: CASSPRTSGDTDTQYF.

The J gene is TRBJ2-7, the V gene TRBV7-9; no clear D. Looked up from germline, CDR1 is SEHNR and CDR2 is FQNEAQ (reference sequence). This CDR3 spans 12 amino acids. V shed 1 base and J shed 4 bases, with 5 bases lying between them. CDR3 region: CASSLDTYEQYF. The CDR3 DNA reads TGTGCCAGCAGCTTAGACACGTACGAGCAGTACTTC.

V and J are TRBV7-2 and TRBJ1-1; D is perhaps TRBD1 (6 bases). Trimming cost V 6 bases and J 7 bases, with 15 bases left between them. Germline CDR1 reads SGHTA; CDR2 reads FQGNSA. CDR3 length: 13 residues. Here the CDR3 reads CASRFRGAGEAFF. The CDR3 coding sequence is TGTGCCAGCAGATTCAGGGGAGCAGGTGAAGCTTTCTTT. Based on the CDR3 plus reference TRBV7-2 and TRBJ1-1, the full variable domain is GAGVSQSPSNKVTEKGKDVELRCDPISGHTALYWYRQSLGQGLEFLIYFQGNSAPDKSGLPSDRFSAERTGGSVSTLTIQRTQQEDSAVYLCASRFRGAGEAFFGQGTRLTVV.

This chain joins TRBV28 and TRBJ1-5; unclear D gene. The CDR3 loop spans 14 amino acids. The germline V gene has CDR1 MDHEN and CDR2 SYDVKM. V was cut by 6 bases and J by 5 bases, with 14 bases left in between. Here the CDR3 DNA reads TGTGCCAGCAGCCGGGCGGGCCTTTATCAGCCCCAGCATTTT. The encoded protein is CASSRAGLYQPQHF.

The rearrangement links TRBV7-6 to TRBJ2-3, with 12 bases identical to TRBD2. Unmatched junction bases numbered 14, after V lost 1 base and J lost 0 bases. In germline, CDR1 is SGHVS, CDR2 FNYEAQ. The CDR3 runs 21 residues. CDR3 nucleotide sequence: TGTGCCAGCAGCTTAGAGGCGCGGTTGCTAGCGGGGGGGAGAAGCACAGATACGCAGTATTTT. Its protein is CASSLEARLLAGGRSTDTQYF.

The chain combines TRBV6-1 with TRBJ2-7; possibly TRBD1 for D (5 bases). The CDR3 loop spans 15 amino acids. Deletions cut 4 bases from V and 2 bases from J, with 15 bases between. Germline V gene lookup returns CDR1 MNHNS and CDR2 SASEGT. The CDR3 DNA follows: TGTGCCAGCAGTGTAGGGGCAGCTATAACCTACGAGCAGTACTTC. Amino acids: CASSVGAAITYEQYF.

The chain combines TRBV7-9 with TRBJ1-2; D possibly corresponds to TRBD1 (5 bases). Germline V CDR1 and CDR2: SEHNR, FQNEAQ (reference sequence). The CDR3 consists of 14 residues. Trimming pared 1 base from V and 2 bases from J, leaving 8 bases between. The DNA for the CDR3 is TGTGCCAGCAGCTTAGTAGGGGCAAACTATGGCTACACCTTC. This gives the protein CASSLVGANYGYTF.

J is TRBJ1-2 and V is TRBV5-1; D call uncertain. The V gene's germline CDR1 is SGHRS and CDR2 YFSETQ. Trimming pared 4 bases from V and 4 bases from J, leaving 14 bases between. This CDR3 contains 14 residues. The CDR3 DNA follows: TGCGCCAGCAGCCCTGGAGGCAGTTCCTATGGCTACACCTTC. Translated: CASSPGGSSYGYTF.

This chain links TRBV2 with TRBJ1-1; tentatively, D is TRBD1 (6 bases). V lost 6 bases and J lost 5, with 13 bases in between. The CDR3 spans 13 residues. Germline V CDR1 and CDR2: SNHLY, FYNNEI. CDR3 sequence reads: CASRARGRTEAFF. CDR3 bases: TGTGCCAGCAGGGCCAGGGGTAGGACTGAAGCTTTCTTT. Complete variable domain (other parts from reference TRBV2 and TRBJ1-1): EPEVTQTPSHQVTQMGQEVILRCVPISNHLYFYWYRQILGQKVEFLVSFYNNEISEKSEIFDDQFSVERPDGSNFTLKIRSTKLEDSAMYFCASRARGRTEAFFGQGTRLTVV.

In DNA form, the CDR3 reads TGTGCCACCAGCAGAGATCTAGGGACAGGGTCAGATGAAAAACTGTTTTTT. Its translation is CATSRDLGTGSDEKLFF. This chain links TRBV15 with TRBJ1-4; 9 bases fit TRBD1. The CDR3 length is 17 residues. Looked up from germline, CDR1 is LNHNV and CDR2 is YYDKDF (reference sequence). V dropped 0 bases and J dropped 6; count of bases not matched to a gene: 8.

V gene TRBV7-8 combines with J gene TRBJ2-5; TRBD1 aligns across 10 bases. The CDR3 consists of 16 residues. Unmatched junction bases numbered 5, after V lost 2 bases and J lost 2 bases. CDR1 and CDR2 from the germline V gene are SGHVS and FQNEAQ. In DNA form, the CDR3 reads TGTGCCAGCAGCTTAAAGGGACAGGGGCCTCAAGAGACCCAGTACTTC. Amino acid sequence: CASSLKGQGPQETQYF. The full variable domain, its missing parts supplied by reference TRBV7-8 and TRBJ2-5, is GAGVSQSPRYKVAKRGQDVALRCDPISGHVSLFWYQQALGQGPEFLTYFQNEAQLDKSGLPSDRFFAERPEGSVSTLKIQRTQQEDSAVYLCASSLKGQGPQETQYFGPGTRLLVL.

The chain recombines TRBV12-5 with TRBJ1-6, with no clear D. With 1 base removed from V and 11 bases from J, the gap between germline ends came to 12 bases. Germline V gene data show CDR1 as LGHNT and CDR2 as FRNRAP. This CDR3 comprises 14 residues. The CDR3 sequence is CASGLGSPGTPLHF. The CDR3 bases are TGTGCTAGTGGTTTGGGGTCCCCGGGGACACCCCTCCACTTT.

The chain recombines TRBV18 with TRBJ2-1, with D unresolved. The germline V gene has CDR1 KGHSH and CDR2 LQKENI. This CDR3 spans 14 amino acids. Trimming pared 2 bases from V and 6 bases from J, leaving 11 bases between. The CDR3 region has the DNA TGTGCCAGCTCACCAGGGCCATCTCCCAATGAGCAGTTCTTC. Translated, it gives CASSPGPSPNEQFF.

The rearrangement links TRBV19 to TRBJ1-5, with D possibly being TRBD1 (5 bases). V dropped 0 bases and J dropped 5 bases, with 11 bases sitting between them. The CDR3 contains 15 residues. Germline-derived CDR1 and CDR2 are LNHDA and SQIVND (reference sequence). The CDR3 DNA sequence: TGTGCCAGTAGTATAGAAGACAGAACTTATCAGCCCCAGCATTTT. Translating it yields CASSIEDRTYQPQHF.

The V call is TRBV10-3, the J call TRBJ2-6, with 9 positions matching TRBD1. The CDR3 runs to 18 residues. Germline CDR1 and CDR2: ENHRY and SYGVKD. Unmatched junction bases numbered 10, after V lost 6 bases and J lost 1 base. CDR3 sequence: CAIRNTGQGISGANVLTF. The CDR3 region has the DNA TGTGCCATCAGAAATACGGGACAGGGTATTTCTGGGGCCAACGTCCTGACTTTC.

This clone was counted once. The gene calls are TRBV28 and TRBJ1-1; weak D call: TRBD1 (6 bases). This CDR3 has 16 residues. Germline values: CDR1 MDHEN, CDR2 SYDVKM. Trimming took 3 bases from V and 6 from J, leaving 20 bases between them. The CDR3 nucleotides read TGTGCCAGCAGTTTGGGGGCCGTCAGGGACAATTCTGAAGCTTTCTTT. Its protein is CASSLGAVRDNSEAFF.

V usage is TRBV5-1 and J usage is TRBJ2-5; tentative D call: TRBD1 (6 bases). The J call is doubtful: the DNA matches TRBJ2-7 better. The CDR3 consists of 16 residues. In germline, CDR1 is SGHRS, CDR2 YFSETQ. In DNA, the CDR3 is TGCGCCAGCAGCGCCTGGGGTACAGGGTCTACCTACGAGCAGTACTTC. It yields the protein CASSAWGTGSTYEQYF.